What follows describes a single T cell receptor beta chain. Antigen specificity is unknown. The sample originates from a study of cytomegalovirus exposure and HLA in healthy donors. Background on the study: According to later analysis, the same platform produced the 120 validation and several hundred first-cohort repertoires.

This CDR3 is built from 13 residues. Looked up from germline, CDR1 is ENHRY and CDR2 is SYGVKD. Trimming pared 3 bases from V and 3 bases from J, leaving 6 bases between. Libraries were prepared by immunoSEQ multiplex PCR; TCRdb keeps only in-frame clonotypes and omits some of them. This sample has 55,000 to 85,000 clones, with around 93% found just once. From the 120-subject validation cohort, which was separate from the roughly 670-subject first cohort, the donors were drawn. The study, taken as a whole, reports: According to a subsequent analysis, TCR clusters identified in the first cohort showed a tendency to co-occur across the approximately 120 validation repertoires.

The receptor was isolated from a woman aged 18-30 years in good health and CMV-seronegative. Source material: PBMCs. The chain is built from TRBV10-3 and TRBJ1-3; TRBD1 might be the D (6 bases). CDR3 DNA sequence: TGTGCCATCAGTGACAGGGGTGGAAACACCATATATTTT. It translates to CAISDRGGNTIYF.